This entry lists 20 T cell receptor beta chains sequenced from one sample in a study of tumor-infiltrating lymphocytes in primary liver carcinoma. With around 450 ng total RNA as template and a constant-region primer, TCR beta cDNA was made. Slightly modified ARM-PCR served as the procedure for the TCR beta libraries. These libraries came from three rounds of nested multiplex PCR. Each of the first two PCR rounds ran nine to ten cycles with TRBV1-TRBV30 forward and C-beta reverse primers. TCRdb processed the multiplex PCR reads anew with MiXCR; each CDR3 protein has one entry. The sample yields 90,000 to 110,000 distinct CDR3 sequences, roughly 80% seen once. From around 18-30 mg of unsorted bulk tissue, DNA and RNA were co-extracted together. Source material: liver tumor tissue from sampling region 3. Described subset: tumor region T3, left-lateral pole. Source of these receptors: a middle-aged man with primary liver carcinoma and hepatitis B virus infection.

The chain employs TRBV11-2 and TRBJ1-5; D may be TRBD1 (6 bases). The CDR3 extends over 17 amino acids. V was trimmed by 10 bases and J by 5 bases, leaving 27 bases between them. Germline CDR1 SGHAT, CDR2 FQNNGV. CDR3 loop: CANSLVGVTGSDQPQHF. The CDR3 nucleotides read TGTGCCAACAGTTTAGTAGGGGTAACAGGGAGCGATCAGCCCCAGCATTTT.

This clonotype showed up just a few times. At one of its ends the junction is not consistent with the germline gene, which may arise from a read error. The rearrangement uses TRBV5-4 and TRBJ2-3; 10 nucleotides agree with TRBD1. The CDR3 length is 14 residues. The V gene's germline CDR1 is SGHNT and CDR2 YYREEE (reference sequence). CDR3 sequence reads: CVSSLTGGLHTQYF. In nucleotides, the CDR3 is TGTGTCAGCAGCTTGACAGGGGGCTTACATACGCAGTATTTT.

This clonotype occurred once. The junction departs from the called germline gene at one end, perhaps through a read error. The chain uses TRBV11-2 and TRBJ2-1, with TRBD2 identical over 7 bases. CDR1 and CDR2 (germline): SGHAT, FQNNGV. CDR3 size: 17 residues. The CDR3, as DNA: TGTGTCAGCAGCTTAGATGTGGGGGGGTCGGTATCGGATGAGCAGTTCTTC. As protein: CVSSLDVGGSVSDEQFF. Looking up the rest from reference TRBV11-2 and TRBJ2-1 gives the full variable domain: EAGVAQSPRYKIIEKRQSVAFWCNPISGHATLYWYQQILGQGPKLLIQFQNNGVVDDSQLPKDRFSAERLKGVDSTLKIQPAKLEDSAVYLCVSSLDVGGSVSDEQFFGPGTRLTVL.

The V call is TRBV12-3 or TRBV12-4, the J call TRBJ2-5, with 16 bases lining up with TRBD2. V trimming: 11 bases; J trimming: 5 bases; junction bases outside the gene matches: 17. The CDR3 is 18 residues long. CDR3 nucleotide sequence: TGTGCCTGCAATTGGGGACTAGCGGGAGGGGAGGTTCGGGAGACCCAGTACTTC. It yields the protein CACNWGLAGGEVRETQYF.

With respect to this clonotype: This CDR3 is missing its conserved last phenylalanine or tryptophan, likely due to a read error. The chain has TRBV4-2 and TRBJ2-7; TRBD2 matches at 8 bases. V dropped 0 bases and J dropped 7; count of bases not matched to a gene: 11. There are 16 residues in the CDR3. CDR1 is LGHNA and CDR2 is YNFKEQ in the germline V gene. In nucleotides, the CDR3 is TGTGCCAGCAGCCAAGATAGGGCTAGCGGGTACTATGAGCAGTACTTA. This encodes CASSQDRASGYYEQYL.

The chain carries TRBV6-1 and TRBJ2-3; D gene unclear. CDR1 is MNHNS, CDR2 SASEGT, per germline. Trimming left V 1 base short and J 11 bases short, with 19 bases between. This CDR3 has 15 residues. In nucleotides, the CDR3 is TGTGCCAGCAGTGAAGGTAGCTGGCCCGCAGTTAGGCAGTATTTT. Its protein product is CASSEGSWPAVRQYF.

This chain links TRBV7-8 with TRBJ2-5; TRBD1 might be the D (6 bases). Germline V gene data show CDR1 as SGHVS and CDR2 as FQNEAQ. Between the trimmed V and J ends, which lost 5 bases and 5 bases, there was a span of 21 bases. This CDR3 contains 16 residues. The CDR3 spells CASSPEGVSAMETQYF. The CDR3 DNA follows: TGTGCCAGCAGCCCCGAGGGGGTCTCAGCCATGGAGACCCAGTACTTC.

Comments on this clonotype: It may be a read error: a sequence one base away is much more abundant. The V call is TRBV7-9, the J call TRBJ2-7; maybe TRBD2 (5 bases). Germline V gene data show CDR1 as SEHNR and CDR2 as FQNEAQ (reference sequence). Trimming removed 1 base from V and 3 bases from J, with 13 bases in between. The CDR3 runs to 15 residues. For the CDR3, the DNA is TGTGCCAGCAGCTTAGGAGTAGCGCGAGACTACGAGCAGTACTTC. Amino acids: CASSLGVARDYEQYF.

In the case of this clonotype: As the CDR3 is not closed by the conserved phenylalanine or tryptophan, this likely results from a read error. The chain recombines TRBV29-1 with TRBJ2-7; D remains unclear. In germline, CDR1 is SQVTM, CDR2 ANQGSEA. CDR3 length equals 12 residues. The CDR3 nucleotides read TGCAGTGCAAACTTTGGTACCTACGAGCAGTACATC. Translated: CSANFGTYEQYI.

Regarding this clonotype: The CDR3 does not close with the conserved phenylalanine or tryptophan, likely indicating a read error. CDR3 sequence (DNA): TGTGCCAGCAGTTACGCAACAGTGACATCAGAAAAACTGTTTTAT. Amino acid sequence: CASSYATVTSEKLFY. V is TRBV6-5 and J is TRBJ1-4; D not certain. Germline CDR1 and CDR2: MNHEY and SVGAGI. The V and J ends lost 2 bases and 8 bases respectively, with 15 bases between them. The CDR3 length is 15 residues.

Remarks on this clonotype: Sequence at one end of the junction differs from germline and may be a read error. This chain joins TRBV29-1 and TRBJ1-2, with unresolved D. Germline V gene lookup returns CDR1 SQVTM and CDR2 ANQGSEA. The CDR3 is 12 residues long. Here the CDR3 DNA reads TGCAGCGTCGACGACGGAACCTATGACTACACCTTC. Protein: CSVDDGTYDYTF.

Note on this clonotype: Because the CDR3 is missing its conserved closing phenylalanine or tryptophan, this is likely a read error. CDR3 nucleotides: TGTGCCAGCGGGGGGAAGCGATCCTACGGGCAGTACTTG. This codes for CASGGKRSYGQYL. The rearrangement links TRBV11-1 to TRBJ2-7; D is perhaps TRBD2 (6 bases). The CDR3 spans 13 residues. The germline V gene encodes CDR1 SGHAT and CDR2 FQDESV (reference sequence).

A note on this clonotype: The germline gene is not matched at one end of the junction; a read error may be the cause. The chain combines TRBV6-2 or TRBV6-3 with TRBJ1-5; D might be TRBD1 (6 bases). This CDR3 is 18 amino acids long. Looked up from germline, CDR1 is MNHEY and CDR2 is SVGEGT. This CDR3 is CASSYWSGQGTGNLPQHF. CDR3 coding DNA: TGTGCCAGCAGTTACTGGTCGGGACAAGGGACGGGCAATCTGCCCCAGCATTTT.

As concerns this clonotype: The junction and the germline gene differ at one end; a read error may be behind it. The CDR3 is CSAKGSGERFF. The DNA of the CDR3 is TGCAGTGCCAAGGGGAGCGGGGAGCGGTTTTTT. The gene calls are TRBV29-1 and TRBJ2-2; 7 bases are a match to TRBD2. Germline V gene data show CDR1 as SQVTM and CDR2 as ANQGSEA. The CDR3 is 11 residues long.

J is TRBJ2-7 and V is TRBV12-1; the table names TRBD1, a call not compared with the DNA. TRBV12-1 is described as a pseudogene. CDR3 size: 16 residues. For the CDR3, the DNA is TGCGCTAGCAGCTTTTTCGGAGGACATAGAGCCTACGAGCAGTACTTC. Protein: CASSFFGGHRAYEQYF.

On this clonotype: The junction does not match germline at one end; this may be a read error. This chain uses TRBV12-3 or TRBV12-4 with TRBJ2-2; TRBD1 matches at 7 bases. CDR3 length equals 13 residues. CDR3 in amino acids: CVSKQGNSGELFF. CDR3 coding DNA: TGTGTCAGCAAACAGGGGAATTCAGGGGAGCTGTTCTTT.

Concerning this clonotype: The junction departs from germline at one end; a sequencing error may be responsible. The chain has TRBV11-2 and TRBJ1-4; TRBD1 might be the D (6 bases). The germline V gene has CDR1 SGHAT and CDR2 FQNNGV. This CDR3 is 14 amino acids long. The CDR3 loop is CASSLDLGGLRQLF. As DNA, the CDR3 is TGTGCCAGCAGTTTAGATCTTGGGGGGCTCAGGCAGCTTTTT.

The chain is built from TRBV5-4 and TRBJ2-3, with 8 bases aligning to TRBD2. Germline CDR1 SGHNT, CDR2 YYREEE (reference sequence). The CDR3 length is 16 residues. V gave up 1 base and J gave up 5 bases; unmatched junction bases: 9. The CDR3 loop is CASSLLTGGLIDTQYF. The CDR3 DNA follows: TGTGCCAGCAGCTTGCTCACGGGAGGGCTCATAGATACGCAGTATTTT. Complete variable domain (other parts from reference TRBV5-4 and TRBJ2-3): ETGVTQSPTHLIKTRGQQVTLRCSSQSGHNTVSWYQQALGQGPQFIFQYYREEENGRGNFPPRFSGLQFPNYSSELNVNALELDDSALYLCASSLLTGGLIDTQYFGPGTRLTVL.

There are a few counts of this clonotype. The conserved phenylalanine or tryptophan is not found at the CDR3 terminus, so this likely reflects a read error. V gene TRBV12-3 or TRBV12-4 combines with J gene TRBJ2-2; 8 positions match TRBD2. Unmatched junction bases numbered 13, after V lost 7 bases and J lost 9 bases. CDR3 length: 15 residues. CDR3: CASTPLAALSWELFY. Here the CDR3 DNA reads TGTGCCAGCACCCCACTAGCGGCCCTCAGCTGGGAGCTGTTTTAT.

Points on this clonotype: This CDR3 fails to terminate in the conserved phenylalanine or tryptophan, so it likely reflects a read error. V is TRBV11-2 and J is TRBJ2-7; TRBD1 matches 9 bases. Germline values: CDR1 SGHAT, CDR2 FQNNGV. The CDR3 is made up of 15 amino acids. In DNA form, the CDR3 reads TGTGCCAGTAGCTTGCGATGGACAGGGGAAAACGAGCAGTACCCC. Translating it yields CASSLRWTGENEQYP.